The clone carrying this T cell receptor (beta chain) has just a few counts. The antigen is unknown. This sample stems from a study of T-cell memory formation after mild COVID-19. Across the study: The study found TCR clusters largely donor specific. The study, taken as a whole, reports: There was no confirmation that second-wave clones peaking on day 37 were SARS-CoV-2 specific.

Per the germline V gene, CDR1 is SEHNR and CDR2 is FQNEAQ (reference sequence). The CDR3 totals 14 residues. V was clipped by 2 bases and J by 0 bases, with 8 bases between them. TCRdb used MiXCR to reprocess the 5' RACE reads, holding one entry per CDR3 protein. The sample consists of roughly 400,000 distinct CDR3 sequences, about 15% of them appearing once. The sequence derives from a man between 18 and 29 years old who had mild COVID-19 (a few samples of this study predate the infection). Cell type and time point are not known. The sequenced sample was PBMCs or a T cell subset sorted from them (not recorded which). The chain has TRBV7-9 and TRBJ2-7, with D unclear. DNA of the CDR3: TGTGCCAGCAGCTTACAGTACCCCTCCTACGAGCAGTACGTC. Residues: CASSLQYPSYEQYV.